One and the same sample provided the 6 T cell receptor beta chains below, sequenced in a study of CD8 T cells in Susac syndrome. With random hexamers, reverse transcription was performed on roughly 0.5 to 1 ug of RNA. TCRdb re-called the immunoSEQ multiplex PCR reads with MiXCR, one entry per CDR3 protein. The sample includes 300,000 or so distinct CDR3 sequences, approximately 90% of them seen just once. The sample taken for sequencing was CD4+ T cells from PBMCs. These receptors originate from a human donor with multiple sclerosis.

The J gene is TRBJ2-5, the V gene TRBV29-1, with TRBD1 matching over 8 bases. Germline lookup yields CDR1 SQVTM and CDR2 ANQGSEA. V dropped 6 bases and J dropped 5; count of bases not matched to a gene: 5. This CDR3 has 12 amino acids. Here the CDR3 reads CSVQGASETQYF. Here the CDR3 DNA reads TGCAGCGTCCAGGGGGCTTCGGAGACCCAGTACTTC.

V gene TRBV9 combines with J gene TRBJ1-2, with a tentative D call TRBD1 (5 bases). There are 12 residues in the CDR3. Germline-derived CDR1 and CDR2 are SGDLS and YYNGEE. Trimming stripped 7 bases from V and 3 bases from J, with 10 bases between. The CDR3 reads CASWGSDYGYTF. CDR3 nucleotide sequence: TGTGCCAGCTGGGGGTCGGACTATGGCTACACCTTC.

V is TRBV20-1 and J is TRBJ2-7, with 9 bases fitting TRBD1. After removal of 6 bases from V and 5 bases from J, the junction contained 20 bases not matched to a gene. This CDR3 spans 17 amino acids. CDR1 is DFQATT, CDR2 SNEGSKA, per germline (reference sequence). CDR3 amino acids: CSALEVRGQGIFHEQYF. As DNA, the CDR3 is TGCAGTGCCCTAGAGGTGAGGGGACAGGGAATTTTCCACGAGCAGTACTTC.

The chain recombines TRBV18 with TRBJ2-1; TRBD1 or TRBD2 may be the D gene (5 bases each). The CDR3 contains 18 residues. Germline V gives CDR1 KGHSH, CDR2 LQKENI. The V and J ends lost 1 base and 4 bases respectively, with 20 bases between them. The CDR3 region has the DNA TGTGCCAGCTCACCACGGGACGGCCGGGACGGAAGATACAATGAGCAGTTCTTC. It codes for CASSPRDGRDGRYNEQFF. The full variable domain, in which reference TRBV18 and TRBJ2-1 provide the parts outside the CDR3, is NAGVMQNPRHLVRRRGQEARLRCSPMKGHSHVYWYRQLPEEGLKFMVYLQKENIIDESGMPKERFSAEFPKEGPSILRIQQVVRGDSAAYFCASSPRDGRDGRYNEQFFGPGTRLTVL.

The chain recombines TRBV2 with TRBJ2-3; possible D gene TRBD1, 6 bases. Trimming removed 3 bases at V and 0 bases at J, with 10 bases between. The CDR3 is 15 residues long. Germline V gene lookup returns CDR1 SNHLY and CDR2 FYNNEI. This CDR3 reads CASSEAGASTDTQYF. The CDR3 bases are TGTGCCAGCAGTGAGGCAGGGGCTAGCACAGATACGCAGTATTTT.

This sequence joins TRBV5-4 and TRBJ2-1; D might be TRBD2 (6 bases). CDR3 length equals 13 residues. Germline lookup yields CDR1 SGHNT and CDR2 YYREEE (reference sequence). V was cut by 6 bases and J by 2 bases, with 9 bases left in between. This CDR3 is CASTGGTYNEQFF. DNA for the CDR3: TGTGCCAGCACCGGCGGGACCTACAATGAGCAGTTCTTC.